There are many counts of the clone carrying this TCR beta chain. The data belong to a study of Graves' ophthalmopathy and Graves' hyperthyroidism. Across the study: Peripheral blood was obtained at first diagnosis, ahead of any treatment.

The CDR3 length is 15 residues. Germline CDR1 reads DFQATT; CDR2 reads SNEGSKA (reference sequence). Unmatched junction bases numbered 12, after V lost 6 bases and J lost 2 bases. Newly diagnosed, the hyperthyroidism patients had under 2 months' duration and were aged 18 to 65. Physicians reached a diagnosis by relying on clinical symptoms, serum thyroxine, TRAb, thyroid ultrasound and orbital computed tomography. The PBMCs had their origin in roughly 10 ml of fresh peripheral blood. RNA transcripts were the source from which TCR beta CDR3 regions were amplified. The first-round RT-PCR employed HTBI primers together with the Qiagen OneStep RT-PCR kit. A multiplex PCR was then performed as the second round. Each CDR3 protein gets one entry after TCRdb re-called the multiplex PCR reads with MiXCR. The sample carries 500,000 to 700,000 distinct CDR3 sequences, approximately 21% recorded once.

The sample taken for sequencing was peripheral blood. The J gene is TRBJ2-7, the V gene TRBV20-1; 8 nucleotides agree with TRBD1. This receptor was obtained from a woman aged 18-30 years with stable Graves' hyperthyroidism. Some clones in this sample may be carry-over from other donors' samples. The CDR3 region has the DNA TGCAGTGCCCACATCGTGGGGGACAGGACCTACGAGCAGTACTTC. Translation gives CSAHIVGDRTYEQYF.